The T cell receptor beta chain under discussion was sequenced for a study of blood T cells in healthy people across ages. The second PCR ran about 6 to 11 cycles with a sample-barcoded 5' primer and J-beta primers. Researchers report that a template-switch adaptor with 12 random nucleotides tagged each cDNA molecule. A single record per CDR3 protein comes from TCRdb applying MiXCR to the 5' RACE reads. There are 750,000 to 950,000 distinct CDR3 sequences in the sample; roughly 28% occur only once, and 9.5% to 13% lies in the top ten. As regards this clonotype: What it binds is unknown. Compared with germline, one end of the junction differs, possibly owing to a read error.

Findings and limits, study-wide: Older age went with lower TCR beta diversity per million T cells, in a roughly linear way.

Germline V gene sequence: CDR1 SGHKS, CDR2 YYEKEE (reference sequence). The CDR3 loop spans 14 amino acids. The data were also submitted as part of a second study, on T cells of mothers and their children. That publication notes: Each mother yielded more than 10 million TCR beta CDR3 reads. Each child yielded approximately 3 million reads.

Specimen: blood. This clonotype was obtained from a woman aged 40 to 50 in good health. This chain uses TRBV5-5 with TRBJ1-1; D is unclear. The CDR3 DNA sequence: TGTGCCAGCAGTCCCTTAGCGGCGAACACTGAAGTTTTCTTT. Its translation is CASSPLAANTEVFF.